This T cell receptor (beta chain) was obtained from a study of blood T cell repertoires in COVID-19. The CDR3 is made up of 13 amino acids. Per the germline V gene, CDR1 is MGHRA and CDR2 is YSYEKL. Trimming took 3 bases from V and 7 from J; bases not matched to a gene: 5. Repertoires were generated with immunoSEQ multiplex PCR, while TCRdb's copy carries only in-frame clones and drops some. The sample has fewer than 500,000 clones; 87% are singletons. The receptor was derived from a woman aged 18-30 years who had recovered from COVID-19. The material sequenced was PBMCs or T cells enriched from blood (not recorded which). This sequence joins TRBV4-1 and TRBJ1-2; 7 bases map to TRBD1. DNA for the CDR3: TGCGCCAGCAGCCAGGCCACAGGGGTTGGCTACACCTTC. This sequence encodes CASSQATGVGYTF.